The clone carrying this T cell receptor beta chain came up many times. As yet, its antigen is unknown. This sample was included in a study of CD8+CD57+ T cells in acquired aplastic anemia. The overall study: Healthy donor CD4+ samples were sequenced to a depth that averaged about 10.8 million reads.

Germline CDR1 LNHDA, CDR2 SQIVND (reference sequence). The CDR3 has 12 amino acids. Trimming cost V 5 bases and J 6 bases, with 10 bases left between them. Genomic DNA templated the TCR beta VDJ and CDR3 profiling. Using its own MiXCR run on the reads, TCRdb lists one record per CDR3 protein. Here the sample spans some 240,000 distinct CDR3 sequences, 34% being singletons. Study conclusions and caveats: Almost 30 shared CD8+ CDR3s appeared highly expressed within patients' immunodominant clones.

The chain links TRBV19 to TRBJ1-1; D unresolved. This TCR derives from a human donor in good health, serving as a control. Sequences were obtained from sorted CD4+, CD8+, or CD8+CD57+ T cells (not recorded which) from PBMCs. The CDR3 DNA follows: TGTGCCAGTAGTGCAAGGAGCGCTGAAGCTTTCTTT. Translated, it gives CASSARSAEAFF.